The TCR beta chain described here comes from a study of shared clonotypes between healthy human individuals. CDR1 and CDR2 from the germline V gene are MGHRA and YSYEKL. J was trimmed by 5 bases and V by 1 base; bases with no gene match: 8. This CDR3 is 16 amino acids long. Libraries were prepared by immunoSEQ multiplex PCR; TCRdb keeps only in-frame clonotypes and omits some of them. The data hold about 960,000 clones, with less than 85% observed a single time. This TCR was recovered from a man between 18 and 35 years old in good health. What was sequenced was memory CD4+ T cells sorted from blood. This sample's subset: CD45RA-negative fraction. J is TRBJ2-5 and V is TRBV4-1; 9 bases line up with TRBD1. CDR3 sequence reads: CASSQGRTGGWETQYF. The CDR3 bases are TGCGCCAGCAGCCAAGGAAGAACAGGGGGCTGGGAGACCCAGTACTTC.